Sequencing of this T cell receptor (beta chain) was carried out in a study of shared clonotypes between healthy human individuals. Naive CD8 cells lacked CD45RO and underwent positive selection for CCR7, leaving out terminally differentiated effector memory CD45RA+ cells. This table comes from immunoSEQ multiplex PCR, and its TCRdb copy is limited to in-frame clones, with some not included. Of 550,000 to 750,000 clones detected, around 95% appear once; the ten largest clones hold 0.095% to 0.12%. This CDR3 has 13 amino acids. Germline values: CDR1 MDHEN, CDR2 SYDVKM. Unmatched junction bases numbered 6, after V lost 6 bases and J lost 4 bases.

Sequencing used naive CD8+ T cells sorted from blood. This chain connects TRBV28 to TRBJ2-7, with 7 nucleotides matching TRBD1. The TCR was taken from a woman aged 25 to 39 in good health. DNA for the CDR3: TGTGCCAGCAGCTTTGGACAGGCTTACGAGCAGTACTTC. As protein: CASSFGQAYEQYF.